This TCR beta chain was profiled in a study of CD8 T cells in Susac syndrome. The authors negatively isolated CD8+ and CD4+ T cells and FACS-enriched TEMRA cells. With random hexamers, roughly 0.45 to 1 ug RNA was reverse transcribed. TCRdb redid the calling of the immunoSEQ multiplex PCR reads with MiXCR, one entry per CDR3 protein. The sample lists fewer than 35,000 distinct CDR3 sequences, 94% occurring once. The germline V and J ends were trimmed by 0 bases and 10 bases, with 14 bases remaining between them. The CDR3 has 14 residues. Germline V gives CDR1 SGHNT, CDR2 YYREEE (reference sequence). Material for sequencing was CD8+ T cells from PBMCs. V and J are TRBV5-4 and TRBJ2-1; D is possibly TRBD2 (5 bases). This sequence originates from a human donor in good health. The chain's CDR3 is CASSLAVGRLEQFF. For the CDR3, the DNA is TGTGCCAGCAGCTTGGCCGTCGGCAGACTAGAGCAGTTCTTC.